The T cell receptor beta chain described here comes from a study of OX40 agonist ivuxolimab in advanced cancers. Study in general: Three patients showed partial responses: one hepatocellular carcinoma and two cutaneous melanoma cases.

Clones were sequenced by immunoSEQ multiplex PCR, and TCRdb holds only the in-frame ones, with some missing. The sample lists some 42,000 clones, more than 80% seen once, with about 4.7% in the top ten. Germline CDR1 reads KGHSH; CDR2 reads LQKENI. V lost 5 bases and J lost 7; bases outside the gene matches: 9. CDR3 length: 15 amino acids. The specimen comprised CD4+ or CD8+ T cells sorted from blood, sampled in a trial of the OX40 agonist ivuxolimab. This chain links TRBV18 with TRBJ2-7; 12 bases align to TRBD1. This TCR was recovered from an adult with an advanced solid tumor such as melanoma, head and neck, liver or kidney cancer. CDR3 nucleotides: TGTGCCAGCTCAGTAATCGGGACAGGGGGCGATGAGCAGTACTTC. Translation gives CASSVIGTGGDEQYF.